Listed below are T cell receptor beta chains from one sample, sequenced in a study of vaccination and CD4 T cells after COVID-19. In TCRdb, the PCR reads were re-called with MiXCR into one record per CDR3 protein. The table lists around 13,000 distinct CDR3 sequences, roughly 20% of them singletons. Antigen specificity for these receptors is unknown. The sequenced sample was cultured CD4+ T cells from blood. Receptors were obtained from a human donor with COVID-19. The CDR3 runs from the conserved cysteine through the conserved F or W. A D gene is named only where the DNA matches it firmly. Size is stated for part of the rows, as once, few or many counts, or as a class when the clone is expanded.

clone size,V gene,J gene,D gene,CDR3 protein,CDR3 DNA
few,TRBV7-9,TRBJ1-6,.,CASSHEEGNSPLHF,TGTGCCAGCAGCCACGAGGAGGGGAATTCACCCCTCCACTTT
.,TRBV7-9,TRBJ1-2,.,CASSLDAAGNYGYTF,TGTGCCAGCAGCTTAGACGCGGCGGGCAACTATGGCTACACCTTC
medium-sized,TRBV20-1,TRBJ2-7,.,CSAPEGQGKGSYEQYF,TGCAGTGCCCCGGAGGGGCAGGGTAAGGGTTCCTACGAGCAGTACTTC
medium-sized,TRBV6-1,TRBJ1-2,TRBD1,CASSPDATGGNYGYTF,TGTGCCAGCAGCCCGGACGCGACAGGGGGCAACTATGGCTACACCTTC
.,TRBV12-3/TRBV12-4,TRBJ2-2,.,CASTLPPRERTTGELFF,TGTGCCAGCACCCTTCCCCCCAGGGAAAGGACCACCGGGGAGCTGTTTTTT
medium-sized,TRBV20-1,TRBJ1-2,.,CSASRESTYGYTF,TGCAGTGCTAGCAGGGAATCAACTTATGGCTACACCTTC
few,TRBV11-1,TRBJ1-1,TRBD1,CASSFPGDRGAVNTEAFF,TGTGCCAGCAGCTTCCCAGGGGACAGGGGGGCCGTGAACACTGAAGCTTTCTTT
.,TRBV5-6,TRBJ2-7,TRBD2,CASTPREGYEQYF,TGTGCCAGCACCCCGAGGGAGGGCTACGAGCAGTACTTC
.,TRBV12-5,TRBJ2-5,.,CASGLGLETQYF,TGTGCTAGTGGTTTGGGTCTGGAGACCCAGTACTTC
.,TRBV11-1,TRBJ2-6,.,CASGLSASGANVLTF,TGTGCCAGCGGCCTCTCGGCCTCTGGGGCCAACGTCCTGACTTTC
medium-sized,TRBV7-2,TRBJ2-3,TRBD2,CASSLGRGGTDTQYF,TGTGCCAGCAGCTTAGGTCGGGGGGGCACAGATACGCAGTATTTT
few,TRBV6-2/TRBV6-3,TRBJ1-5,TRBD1,CATTSGGKGNQPQHF,TGTGCCACCACTTCAGGGGGCAAGGGGAATCAGCCCCAGCATTTT
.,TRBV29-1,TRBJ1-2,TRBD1,CSAPGTGDGKRGYTF,TGCAGCGCCCCTGGGACAGGGGACGGGAAGAGGGGCTACACCTTC
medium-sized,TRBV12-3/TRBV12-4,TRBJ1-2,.,CATRVGGVYGYTF,TGTGCCACTCGGGTGGGGGGCGTCTATGGCTACACCTTC
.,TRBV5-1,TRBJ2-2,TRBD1,CASTTGGTTGELFF,TGCGCCAGCACCACAGGGGGCACCACCGGGGAGCTGTTTTTT
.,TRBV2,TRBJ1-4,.,CASRGVTNEKLFF,TGTGCCAGCCGTGGGGTAACTAATGAAAAACTGTTTTTT
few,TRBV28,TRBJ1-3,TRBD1,CASSLDRGWGNTIYF,TGTGCCAGCAGTTTAGACAGGGGATGGGGAAACACCATATATTTT
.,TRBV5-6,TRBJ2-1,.,CASSLEATVNNEQFF,TGTGCCAGCAGCTTAGAGGCGACCGTAAACAATGAGCAGTTCTTC
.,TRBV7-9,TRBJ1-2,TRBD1,CASSFQEGAGGYTF,TGTGCCAGCAGCTTTCAGGAGGGGGCGGGTGGCTACACCTTC
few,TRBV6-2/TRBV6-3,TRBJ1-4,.,CASTDGPAANEKLFF,TGTGCCAGCACCGATGGCCCGGCGGCTAATGAAAAACTGTTTTTT
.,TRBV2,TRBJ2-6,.,CASSPTDRTGANVLTF,TGTGCCAGCAGTCCTACGGACAGAACTGGGGCCAACGTCCTGACTTTC
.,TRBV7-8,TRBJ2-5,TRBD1,CASISGTGYRETQYF,TGTGCCAGCATATCCGGGACAGGGTATAGGGAGACCCAGTACTTC
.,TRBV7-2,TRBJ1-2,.,CASSSNRVGINYGYTF,TGTGCCAGCAGCTCTAACAGGGTTGGAATTAACTATGGCTACACCTTC
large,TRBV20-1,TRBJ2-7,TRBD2,CSASWLAGFVSSYEQYF,TGCAGTGCTAGTTGGCTAGCGGGGTTTGTGAGCTCCTACGAGCAGTACTTC
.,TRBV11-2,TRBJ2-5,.,CASKRGQETQYF,TGTGCCAGCAAACGGGGGCAAGAGACCCAGTACTTC
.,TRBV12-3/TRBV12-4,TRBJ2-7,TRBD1,CASSSQGGLYEQYF,TGTGCCAGCAGCAGCCAAGGGGGCCTGTACGAGCAGTACTTC
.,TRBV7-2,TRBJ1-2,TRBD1,CASSLAAQGGAYGYTF,TGTGCCAGCAGCTTAGCGGCACAGGGGGGGGCTTATGGCTACACCTTC
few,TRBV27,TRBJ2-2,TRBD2,CASSHSGTTNTGELFF,TGTGCCAGCAGTCACTCCGGGACTACGAACACCGGGGAGCTGTTTTTT
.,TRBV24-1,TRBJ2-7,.,CATSETPTGYEQYF,TGTGCCACCAGTGAAACTCCTACAGGATACGAGCAGTACTTC
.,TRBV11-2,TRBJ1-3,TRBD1,CASSIQGADGNTIYF,TGTGCCAGCAGCATACAGGGGGCAGATGGAAACACCATATATTTT
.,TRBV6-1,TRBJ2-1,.,CASKPGSKNEQFF,TGTGCCAGCAAGCCCGGGAGCAAAAATGAGCAGTTCTTC
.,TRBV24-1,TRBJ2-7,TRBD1,CATKPGQGSYEQYF,TGTGCCACCAAGCCGGGACAGGGTAGCTACGAGCAGTACTTC
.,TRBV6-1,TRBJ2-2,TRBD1,CASSEYDRGNTGELFF,TGTGCCAGCAGTGAATACGACAGGGGTAACACCGGGGAGCTGTTTTTT
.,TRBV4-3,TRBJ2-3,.,CASSQGPLKGGGSTDTQYF,TGCGCCAGCAGCCAAGGGCCACTGAAGGGCGGGGGCTCCACAGATACGCAGTATTTT
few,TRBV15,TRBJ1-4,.,CATSRDTGRGDEKLFF,TGTGCCACCAGCAGAGATACGGGCCGGGGCGATGAAAAACTGTTTTTT
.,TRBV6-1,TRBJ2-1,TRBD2,CASSRSSGGTRWDNEQFF,TGTGCCAGCAGCCGATCTAGCGGGGGGACTCGGTGGGACAATGAGCAGTTCTTC
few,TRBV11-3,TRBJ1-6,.,CASSLVLSLNSPLHF,TGTGCCAGCAGCTTAGTTCTGTCTCTTAATTCACCCCTCCACTTT
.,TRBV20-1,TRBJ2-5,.,CSASRREETQYF,TGCAGTGCTAGCCGCAGGGAAGAGACCCAGTACTTC
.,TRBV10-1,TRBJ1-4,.,CASSRQANEKLFF,TGCGCCAGCAGCCGACAAGCTAATGAAAAACTGTTTTTT
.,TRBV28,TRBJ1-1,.,CASSPSGGGNMNTEAFF,TGTGCCAGCAGTCCCTCGGGGGGAGGGAACATGAACACTGAAGCTTTCTTT